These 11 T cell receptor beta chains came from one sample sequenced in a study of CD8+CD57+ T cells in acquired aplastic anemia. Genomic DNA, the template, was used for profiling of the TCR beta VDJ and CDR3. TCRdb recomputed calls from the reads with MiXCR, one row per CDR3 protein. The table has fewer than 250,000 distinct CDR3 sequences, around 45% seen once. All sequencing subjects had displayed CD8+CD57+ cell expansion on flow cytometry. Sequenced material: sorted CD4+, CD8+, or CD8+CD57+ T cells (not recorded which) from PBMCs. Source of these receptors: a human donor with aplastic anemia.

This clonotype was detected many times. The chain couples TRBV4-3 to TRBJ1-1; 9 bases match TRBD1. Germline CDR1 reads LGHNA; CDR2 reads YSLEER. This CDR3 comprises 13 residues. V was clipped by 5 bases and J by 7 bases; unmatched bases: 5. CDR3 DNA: TGCGCCAGCAGCGAATGGACAGGGGATGAAGCTTTCTTT. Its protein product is CASSEWTGDEAFF.

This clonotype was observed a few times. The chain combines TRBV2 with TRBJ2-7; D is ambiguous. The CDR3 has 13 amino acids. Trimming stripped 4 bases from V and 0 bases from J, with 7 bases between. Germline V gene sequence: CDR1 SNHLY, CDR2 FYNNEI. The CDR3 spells CASSGEPSYEQYV. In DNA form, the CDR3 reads TGTGCCAGCAGTGGGGAACCCTCCTACGAGCAGTACGTC.

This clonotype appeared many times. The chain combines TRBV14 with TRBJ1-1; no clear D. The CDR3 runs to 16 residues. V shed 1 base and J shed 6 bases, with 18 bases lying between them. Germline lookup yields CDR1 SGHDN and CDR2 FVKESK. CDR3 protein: CASSQAMLTHDAEAFF. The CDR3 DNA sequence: TGTGCCAGCAGCCAAGCAATGCTGACACACGACGCTGAAGCTTTCTTT.

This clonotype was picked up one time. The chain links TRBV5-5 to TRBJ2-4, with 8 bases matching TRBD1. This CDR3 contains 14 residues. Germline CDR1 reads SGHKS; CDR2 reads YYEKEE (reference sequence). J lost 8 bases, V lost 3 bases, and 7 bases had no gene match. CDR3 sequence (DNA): TGTGCCAGCAGCTACCGACAGGGGACGGACATTCAGTACTTC. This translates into CASSYRQGTDIQYF.

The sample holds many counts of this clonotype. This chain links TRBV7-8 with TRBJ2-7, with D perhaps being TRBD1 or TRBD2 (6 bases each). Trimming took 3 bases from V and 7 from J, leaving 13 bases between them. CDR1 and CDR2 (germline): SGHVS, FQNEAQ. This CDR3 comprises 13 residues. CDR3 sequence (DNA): TGTGCCAGCAGCTTGGGGGGCGCCCTGGAGCAGTACTTC. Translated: CASSLGGALEQYF. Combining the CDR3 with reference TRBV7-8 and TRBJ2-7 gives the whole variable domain GAGVSQSPRYKVAKRGQDVALRCDPISGHVSLFWYQQALGQGPEFLTYFQNEAQLDKSGLPSDRFFAERPEGSVSTLKIQRTQQEDSAVYLCASSLGGALEQYFGPGTRLTVT.

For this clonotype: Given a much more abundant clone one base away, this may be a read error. This CDR3 is CASSQDPDSSYGCTF. The CDR3, as DNA: TGCGCCAGCAGCCAAGACCCGGACAGTAGCTATGGCTGCACCTTC. The chain couples TRBV4-3 to TRBJ1-2; D is perhaps TRBD1 (6 bases). The CDR3 totals 15 residues. Germline CDR1 LGHNA, CDR2 YSLEER.

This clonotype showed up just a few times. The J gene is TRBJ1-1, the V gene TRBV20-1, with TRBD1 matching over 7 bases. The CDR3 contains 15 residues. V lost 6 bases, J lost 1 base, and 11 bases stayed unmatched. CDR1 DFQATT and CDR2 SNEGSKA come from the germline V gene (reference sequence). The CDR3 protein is CSAGWWDSPNTEAFF. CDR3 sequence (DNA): TGCAGTGCCGGGTGGTGGGACAGCCCGAACACTGAAGCTTTCTTT.

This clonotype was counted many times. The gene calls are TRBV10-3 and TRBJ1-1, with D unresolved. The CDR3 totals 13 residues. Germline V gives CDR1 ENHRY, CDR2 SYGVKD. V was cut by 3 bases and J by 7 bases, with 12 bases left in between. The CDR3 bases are TGTGCCATCAGTGACGGCCGGACTGTTGAAGCTTTCTTT. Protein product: CAISDGRTVEAFF.

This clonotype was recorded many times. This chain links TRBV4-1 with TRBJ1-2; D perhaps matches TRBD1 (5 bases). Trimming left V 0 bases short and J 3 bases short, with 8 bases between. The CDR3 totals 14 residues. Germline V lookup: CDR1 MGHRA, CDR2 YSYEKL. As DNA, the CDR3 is TGCGCCAGCAGCCAAGATCCCAGGGACTATGGCTACACCTTC. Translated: CASSQDPRDYGYTF.

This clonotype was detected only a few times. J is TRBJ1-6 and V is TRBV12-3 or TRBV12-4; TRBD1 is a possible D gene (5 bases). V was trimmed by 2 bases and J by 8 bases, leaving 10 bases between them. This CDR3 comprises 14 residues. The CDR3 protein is CASSLRTGDSPLHF. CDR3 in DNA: TGTGCCAGCAGTTTACGGACGGGGGATTCACCCCTCCACTTT.

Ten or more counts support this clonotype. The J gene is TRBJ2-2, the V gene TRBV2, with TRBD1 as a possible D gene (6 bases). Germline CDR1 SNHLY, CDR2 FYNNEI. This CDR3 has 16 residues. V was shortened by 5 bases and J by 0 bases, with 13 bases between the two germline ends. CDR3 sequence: CASSQGTTANTGELFF. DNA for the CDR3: TGTGCCAGCAGTCAAGGGACAACCGCGAACACCGGGGAGCTGTTTTTT.